This is a list of T cell receptor beta chains from one sample in a study of T cell repertoires in cytomegalovirus infection. TCRdb reprocessed the reads via MiXCR and lists one record per CDR3 protein. The sample consists of approximately 1,000,000 distinct CDR3 sequences, roughly 30% of them appearing once. Their antigen targets remain unknown. The sequenced sample was cultured CD8+ T cells from PBMCs, obtained from culture after CMV antigen stimulation. These receptor sequences come from a human donor in good health (CMV status not recorded). Some clones in this sample may be carry-over from other donors' samples. Each CDR3 is given with its conserved first and last residue. Each record gives: clone size, D gene, V gene, CDR3 length, J gene, CDR3 DNA, CDR3 protein. A D gene is named only where the DNA matches it firmly. Clone size is not always given. Where it is, it says once, few, many or a class for expanded clones.

clone size: many
D gene: -
V gene: TRBV7-6
CDR3 length: 16
J gene: TRBJ2-5
CDR3 DNA: TGTGCCAGCAGCTTACGGGGTACCCTGGGCATGGAGACCCAGTACTTC
CDR3 protein: CASSLRGTLGMETQYF

clone size: -
D gene: -
V gene: TRBV27
CDR3 length: 13
J gene: TRBJ2-7
CDR3 DNA: TGTGCCAGCAGTTTAGGAGAGCCCTACGAGCAGTACTTC
CDR3 protein: CASSLGEPYEQYF

clone size: -
D gene: -
V gene: TRBV7-9
CDR3 length: 14
J gene: TRBJ1-4
CDR3 DNA: TGTGCCAGCAGCTCAGTGGGGAGCGGTGAAAAACTGTTTTTT
CDR3 protein: CASSSVGSGEKLFF

clone size: -
D gene: -
V gene: TRBV19
CDR3 length: 13
J gene: TRBJ1-1
CDR3 DNA: TGTGCCAGTAGTATTGCCCCAGGCGCTGAAGCTTTCTTT
CDR3 protein: CASSIAPGAEAFF

clone size: few
D gene: -
V gene: TRBV6-1
CDR3 length: 14
J gene: TRBJ1-5
CDR3 DNA: TGTGCCAGCAGTGAAGTTCAGGGGACGATGCCCCAGCATTTT
CDR3 protein: CASSEVQGTMPQHF

clone size: -
D gene: -
V gene: TRBV29-1
CDR3 length: 11
J gene: TRBJ2-7
CDR3 DNA: TGCAACGTTAAAGGGGGCTACGAGCAGTACTTC
CDR3 protein: CNVKGGYEQYF

clone size: many
D gene: -
V gene: TRBV7-6
CDR3 length: 14
J gene: TRBJ1-5
CDR3 DNA: TGTGCCAGCAGCCCGGACACGAGCAATCAGCCCCAGCATTTT
CDR3 protein: CASSPDTSNQPQHF

clone size: -
D gene: -
V gene: TRBV27
CDR3 length: 14
J gene: TRBJ1-1
CDR3 DNA: TGTGCCAGCAGTTTCCCCGGACAAGCCCAACAAGCTTTCTTT
CDR3 protein: CASSFPGQAQQAFF

clone size: few
D gene: -
V gene: TRBV7-6
CDR3 length: 12
J gene: TRBJ2-7
CDR3 DNA: TGTGCCAGCAGCTTGGGTCAGGACGAGCAGTACTTC
CDR3 protein: CASSLGQDEQYF

clone size: few
D gene: -
V gene: TRBV19
CDR3 length: 14
J gene: TRBJ2-1
CDR3 DNA: TGTGCCAGTAAGGGGCAGGACCCGCACAATGAGCAGTTCTTC
CDR3 protein: CASKGQDPHNEQFF

clone size: -
D gene: -
V gene: TRBV14
CDR3 length: 16
J gene: TRBJ1-2
CDR3 DNA: TGTGCCAGCAGCCAAGTAAGATACCCAGAAAAGGATGGCTACACCTTC
CDR3 protein: CASSQVRYPEKDGYTF

clone size: -
D gene: TRBD1
V gene: TRBV27
CDR3 length: 16
J gene: TRBJ2-2
CDR3 DNA: TGTGCCAGCAGCGGAGGGACAGGGGGATTCACCGGGGAGCTGTTTTTT
CDR3 protein: CASSGGTGGFTGELFF

clone size: few
D gene: -
V gene: TRBV7-9
CDR3 length: 14
J gene: TRBJ2-5
CDR3 DNA: TGTGCCAGCAGCTTACTAGGCAACTATGAGACCCAGTACTTC
CDR3 protein: CASSLLGNYETQYF

clone size: -
D gene: TRBD1
V gene: TRBV12-3/TRBV12-4
CDR3 length: 16
J gene: TRBJ1-1
CDR3 DNA: TGTGCCAGCAGTTTCGCCGGGACAGGATTGAACACTGAAGCTTTCTTT
CDR3 protein: CASSFAGTGLNTEAFF

clone size: few
D gene: -
V gene: TRBV7-9
CDR3 length: 16
J gene: TRBJ2-6
CDR3 DNA: TGTGCCAGCAGCTTCCCCGGGTCCCCAGGGGCCAACGTCCTGACTTTC
CDR3 protein: CASSFPGSPGANVLTF

clone size: -
D gene: -
V gene: TRBV27
CDR3 length: 12
J gene: TRBJ1-3
CDR3 DNA: TGTGCCAGCAGTTCGGGCCGAAACACCATATATTTT
CDR3 protein: CASSSGRNTIYF

clone size: few
D gene: -
V gene: TRBV20-1
CDR3 length: 15
J gene: TRBJ2-1
CDR3 DNA: TGCAGTGCTAGAGATACGGCAGATCCTTTCGTGGAGCAGTTCTTC
CDR3 protein: CSARDTADPFVEQFF

clone size: few
D gene: -
V gene: TRBV19
CDR3 length: 16
J gene: TRBJ2-1
CDR3 DNA: TGTGCCAGTAGTGGCTTGGGGTTTATGGGCTACAATGAGCAGTTCTTC
CDR3 protein: CASSGLGFMGYNEQFF

clone size: few
D gene: TRBD1
V gene: TRBV27
CDR3 length: 16
J gene: TRBJ2-3
CDR3 DNA: TGTGCCAGCAGCCCCTTCCCGGGACAGGGCACAGATACGCAGTATTTT
CDR3 protein: CASSPFPGQGTDTQYF

clone size: many
D gene: -
V gene: TRBV7-2
CDR3 length: 17
J gene: TRBJ1-1
CDR3 DNA: TGTGCCAGCAGCCTCATCGGTATGGGTGGAATGAACACTGAAGCTTTCTTT
CDR3 protein: CASSLIGMGGMNTEAFF

clone size: -
D gene: -
V gene: TRBV5-1
CDR3 length: 14
J gene: TRBJ2-3
CDR3 DNA: TGCGCCAGCAGCTACCGACAGCAGTCAGATACGCAGTATTTT
CDR3 protein: CASSYRQQSDTQYF

clone size: -
D gene: TRBD2
V gene: TRBV6-2/TRBV6-3
CDR3 length: 16
J gene: TRBJ2-3
CDR3 DNA: TGTGCCAGCAGTTACTCGCTAGCGGGGGAAGCAGATACGCAGTATTTT
CDR3 protein: CASSYSLAGEADTQYF

clone size: -
D gene: -
V gene: TRBV20-1
CDR3 length: 16
J gene: TRBJ2-3
CDR3 DNA: TGCAGTGCTAGAGATAGGGCTTTAACTAGCACAGATACGCAGTATTTT
CDR3 protein: CSARDRALTSTDTQYF

clone size: -
D gene: TRBD2
V gene: TRBV12-3/TRBV12-4
CDR3 length: 15
J gene: TRBJ2-1
CDR3 DNA: TGTGCCAGCAGTGGTTTTGGGGGGGACTACAATGAGCAGTTCTTC
CDR3 protein: CASSGFGGDYNEQFF

clone size: many
D gene: -
V gene: TRBV7-6
CDR3 length: 16
J gene: TRBJ1-1
CDR3 DNA: TGTGCCAGCAGCTCTCCAAGGGGGGAAACTAACACTGAAGCTTTCTTT
CDR3 protein: CASSSPRGETNTEAFF

clone size: few
D gene: -
V gene: TRBV12-3/TRBV12-4
CDR3 length: 13
J gene: TRBJ2-7
CDR3 DNA: TGTGCCAGCAGTTGGGGGAGGCTCTACGAGCAGTACTTC
CDR3 protein: CASSWGRLYEQYF

clone size: -
D gene: -
V gene: TRBV29-1
CDR3 length: 15
J gene: TRBJ2-3
CDR3 DNA: TGCAGCGTTGAAGACGACAGTTCCCCCACAGATACGCAGTATTTT
CDR3 protein: CSVEDDSSPTDTQYF

clone size: few
D gene: -
V gene: TRBV7-9
CDR3 length: 15
J gene: TRBJ1-2
CDR3 DNA: TGTGCCAGCAGCTTAGGCCCTGACAGGATCTATGGCTACACCTTC
CDR3 protein: CASSLGPDRIYGYTF

clone size: few
D gene: -
V gene: TRBV5-3
CDR3 length: 14
J gene: TRBJ2-7
CDR3 DNA: TGTGCCAGCAGCTTGGAGGGGAGAGTCTACGAGCAGTACTTC
CDR3 protein: CASSLEGRVYEQYF